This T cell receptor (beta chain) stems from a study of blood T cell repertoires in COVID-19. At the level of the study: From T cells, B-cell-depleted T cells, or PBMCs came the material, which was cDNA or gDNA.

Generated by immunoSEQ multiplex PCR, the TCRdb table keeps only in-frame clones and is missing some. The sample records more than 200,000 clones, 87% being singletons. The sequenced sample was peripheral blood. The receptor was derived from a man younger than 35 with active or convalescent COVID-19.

This CDR3 is CASSLAVGAGTTDTQYF. The CDR3 DNA sequence: TGTGCCAGCAGCCTGGCCGTAGGAGCGGGCACCACAGATACGCAGTATTTT. The V and J genes are TRBV7-6 and TRBJ2-3, with a possible D match to TRBD2 (6 bases). This CDR3 has 17 amino acids. Trimming shortened V by 5 bases and J by 2 bases, and 20 bases separated the two germline ends. CDR1 is SGHVS, CDR2 FNYEAQ, per germline.